Each of the 2 T cell receptor beta chains below was sequenced from the same sample in a study of OX40 agonist ivuxolimab in advanced cancers. The repertoire was sequenced with immunoSEQ multiplex PCR; TCRdb's copy has only in-frame clones and lacks some. The sample lists 65,000 to 80,000 clones, roughly nine tenths occurring once. The material was CD4+ or CD8+ T cells sorted from blood, obtained in a trial of the OX40 agonist ivuxolimab. Source of these receptors: an adult with an advanced solid tumor such as melanoma, head and neck, liver or kidney cancer.

The genes are TRBV7-3 and TRBJ2-1; 10 nucleotides match TRBD2. The junction had 8 bases not matched to a gene; V was cut back by 6 bases and J by 6 bases. Germline V CDR1 and CDR2: SGHTA, FQGTGA. The CDR3 contains 15 residues. Here the CDR3 reads CASRDPGLASNEQFF. The CDR3 DNA reads as TGTGCCAGCAGGGATCCGGGACTAGCGAGCAATGAGCAGTTCTTC.

The chain has TRBV9 and TRBJ2-5; TRBD2 aligns across 10 bases. CDR3 length equals 16 residues. Germline V CDR1 and CDR2: SGDLS, YYNGEE. The V and J ends lost 0 bases and 1 base, in that order; junction bases with no gene match: 3. CDR3 nucleotide sequence: TGTGCCAGCAGCGTAGGTTCTAGCGGGGGCCAAGAGACCCAGTACTTC. This sequence encodes CASSVGSSGGQETQYF.